This T cell receptor (beta chain) was observed in a study of T cells in Graves' hyperthyroidism and ophthalmopathy. Study-level results: The model's output predicted ophthalmopathy at a median of 6.5 months prior to onset. Peripheral blood also featured most of the thyroid clonotypes expanded above 0.001. A 13 V-J signature model discriminated ophthalmopathy versus stable hyperthyroidism.

Exclusions: uncontrolled infection, other autoimmune disease, pregnancy, lactation. Germline V gives CDR1 MDHEN, CDR2 SYDVKM. There are 15 residues in the CDR3. Trimming shortened V by 5 bases and J by 0 bases, and 11 bases separated the two germline ends. RNA transcripts were the template for amplifying TCR beta CDR3 regions. The primer set for the first-round RT-PCR of the TCR CDR3 was HTBI. TCRdb reprocessed the multiplex PCR reads with MiXCR, giving one entry per CDR3 protein. The sample yields approximately 350,000 distinct CDR3 sequences, over 12% seen once. This clonotype was observed at least ten times. The antigen remains unidentified.

This clonotype originated in an older woman with Graves' ophthalmopathy. The V call is TRBV28, the J call TRBJ2-1; D may be TRBD2 (5 bases). Material: blood. The CDR3 is CASSPRTPSYNEQFF. The CDR3 DNA sequence: TGTGCCAGCAGTCCAAGGACTCCCTCCTACAATGAGCAGTTCTTC.